Following are 3 T cell receptor beta chains from one sample sequenced in a study of T cell changes during pregnancy in multiple sclerosis. The assay was immunoSEQ multiplex PCR, and TCRdb's table has in-frame clones only and misses some. The sample lists approximately 93,000 clones; around 90% were seen once. Sequences were derived from peripheral blood, sampled in the first trimester of pregnancy. These receptors all come from a female donor in good health, enrolled as a control in a pregnancy study.

This rearrangement joins TRBV6-5 to TRBJ2-7; a weak D match, TRBD1 (6 bases). The CDR3 runs 15 residues. Deletions cut 6 bases from V and 0 bases from J, with 15 bases between. Per the germline V gene, CDR1 is MNHEY and CDR2 is SVGAGI. This CDR3 is CASSPQGQNSYEQYF. The CDR3 coding sequence is TGTGCCAGCAGCCCACAGGGTCAGAACTCCTACGAGCAGTACTTC.

The gene calls are TRBV6-5 and TRBJ1-4; D unresolved. CDR1 is MNHEY, CDR2 SVGAGI, per germline. With 2 bases removed from V and 10 bases from J, the gap between germline ends came to 14 bases. This CDR3 comprises 14 residues. The CDR3 region has the DNA TGTGCCAGCAGTTACCTGGCCCGATCTAGAAAACTGTTTTTT. Residues: CASSYLARSRKLFF.

This clone was counted a single time. V usage is TRBV28 and J usage is TRBJ1-5; weak D call: TRBD1 (6 bases). The CDR3 consists of 15 residues. The ends were cut back, 3 bases at V and 2 bases at J, with 11 bases in the middle. The V gene's germline CDR1 is MDHEN and CDR2 SYDVKM. The DNA for the CDR3 is TGTGCCAGCAGTTTGTCTCGACAGGGCAATCAGCCCCAGCATTTT. Protein sequence: CASSLSRQGNQPQHF.